The 24 T cell receptor beta chains reported below all come from one sample, sequenced in a study of T cell repertoires in cytomegalovirus infection. What these receptors recognize is not known. TCRdb recomputed calls from the reads with MiXCR, one row per CDR3 protein. The sample has approximately 74,000 distinct CDR3 sequences, 35% to 50% seen once; the top ten hold 93%. The material sequenced was CD8+ T cells from cultured PBMCs, taken from culture after CMV antigen stimulation. The receptors stem from a human donor in good health (CMV status not recorded). Some clones in this sample may be carry-over from other donors' samples.

This clonotype was recorded a few times. The chain recombines TRBV4-3 with TRBJ2-7; a possible D gene is TRBD1 (6 bases). V was trimmed by 3 bases and J by 0 bases, leaving 9 bases between them. CDR1 and CDR2 (germline): LGHNA, YSLEER. The CDR3 consists of 14 residues. The chain's CDR3 is CASSQGTNSYEQYF. CDR3 nucleotides: TGCGCCAGCAGCCAGGGGACAAACTCCTACGAGCAGTACTTC.

This chain links TRBV24-1 with TRBJ2-1, with 11 bases that match TRBD1. Losses at the gene ends were 5 bases for V and 9 bases for J; bases not matched to a gene: 17. The CDR3 totals 18 residues. Germline CDR1 is KGHDR and CDR2 is SFDVKD. CDR3 residues: CATSVSDRGLVTAGEQFF. The CDR3 DNA sequence: TGTGCCACCAGTGTTTCGGACAGGGGGCTGGTAACTGCTGGTGAGCAGTTCTTC.

Here the CDR3 DNA reads TGTGCCAGCAGCCCCTGGACAGGGGGCTACGAGCAGTACTTC. Amino acid sequence: CASSPWTGGYEQYF. J is TRBJ2-7 and V is TRBV5-5; 10 nucleotides agree with TRBD1. Germline-derived CDR1 and CDR2 are SGHKS and YYEKEE (reference sequence). The V gene end was trimmed by 4 bases and the J gene end by 3 bases; junction bases not matched to a gene: 4. This CDR3 region has 14 residues. Using reference TRBV5-5 and TRBJ2-7 for the parts outside the CDR3, the full variable domain is DAGVTQSPTHLIKTRGQQVTLRCSPISGHKSVSWYQQVLGQGPQFIFQYYEKEERGRGNFPDRFSARQFPNYSSELNVNALLLGDSALYLCASSPWTGGYEQYFGPGTRLTVT.

V gene TRBV5-4 combines with J gene TRBJ1-1, with 7 bases fitting TRBD1. Trimming removed 4 bases from V and 5 bases from J; junction bases left unmatched: 11. The CDR3 covers 15 residues. Germline values: CDR1 SGHNT, CDR2 YYREEE (reference sequence). DNA for the CDR3: TGTGCCAGCAGCCCACCTACAGGGGTGTGGACTGAAGCTTTCTTT. This sequence encodes CASSPPTGVWTEAFF.

V usage is TRBV7-6 and J usage is TRBJ2-3; D ambiguous. CDR3 length: 15 residues. Trimming removed 1 base from V and 0 bases from J, with 8 bases in between. Looked up from germline, CDR1 is SGHVS and CDR2 is FNYEAQ. CDR3 amino acids: CASSLVGPSTDTQYF. The CDR3 DNA sequence: TGTGCCAGCAGCTTAGTAGGGCCTAGCACAGATACGCAGTATTTT.

The rearrangement links TRBV7-4 to TRBJ1-6; D might be TRBD1 (6 bases). Germline V gives CDR1 SGHVT, CDR2 SQSDAQ. The CDR3 spans 17 residues. V lost 4 bases, J lost 9 bases, and 22 bases lay in between. CDR3 sequence (DNA): TGTGCCAGCAGCTCTCACGACCTCCGGGGGGCTGCTTCACCCCTCCACTTT. This sequence encodes CASSSHDLRGAASPLHF. The full variable domain, with the rest looked up from reference TRBV7-4 and TRBJ1-6, is GAGVSQSPRYKVAKRGRDVALRCDSISGHVTLYWYRQTLGQGSEVLTYSQSDAQRDKSGRPSGRFSAERPERSVSTLKIQRTEQGDSAVYLCASSSHDLRGAASPLHFGNGTRLTVT.

This clonotype was counted only a few times. The chain recombines TRBV4-3 with TRBJ1-4, with D hard to call. Trimming took 0 bases from V and 6 from J, leaving 14 bases between them. The CDR3 consists of 16 residues. CDR1 is LGHNA, CDR2 YSLEER, per germline. This chain's CDR3 is CASSQEVTRWDEKLFF. CDR3 nucleotides: TGCGCCAGCAGCCAAGAAGTCACACGATGGGATGAAAAACTGTTTTTT.

This clonotype was seen many times. The chain carries TRBV7-9 and TRBJ2-1; 15 positions agree with TRBD2. J gave up 9 bases and V 1 base, and 7 bases lay outside the gene matches. Germline values: CDR1 SEHNR, CDR2 FQNEAQ (reference sequence). The CDR3 is 17 residues long. The CDR3 coding sequence is TGTGCCAGCAGCTTAGGGGGAGGACTAGCGGGGGGGCGTGAGCAGTTCTTC. Protein product: CASSLGGGLAGGREQFF.

The chain carries TRBV6-2 or TRBV6-3 and TRBJ2-1; TRBD2 might be the D (6 bases). The CDR3 runs 15 residues. V lost 4 bases, J lost 2 bases, and 12 bases lay in between. Germline CDR1 and CDR2: MNHEY and SVGEGT. The CDR3: CASSSGGAAYNEQFF. The CDR3 DNA follows: TGTGCCAGCAGTTCCGGAGGGGCCGCCTACAATGAGCAGTTCTTC.

This clonotype was found a few times. This chain links TRBV4-1 with TRBJ1-2; 8 positions agree with TRBD1. Germline trimming cut 9 bases from V and 8 bases from J; bases unmatched to any gene: 11. Per germline, CDR1 MGHRA and CDR2 YSYEKL. CDR3 length: 13 amino acids. The CDR3, as DNA: TGCGCCAGTGCCGGGACAGGTGTTTTCGGCTACACCTTC. Translated, it gives CASAGTGVFGYTF.

The chain employs TRBV5-1 and TRBJ2-7, with 7 bases fitting TRBD2. Per germline, CDR1 SGHRS and CDR2 YFSETQ. The CDR3 consists of 13 residues. V lost 5 bases to trimming and J lost 4 bases; unmatched junction nucleotides: 6. The CDR3 loop is CASRPSGVYEQYF. As DNA, the CDR3 is TGCGCCAGCAGGCCTAGCGGAGTATACGAGCAGTACTTC.

The CDR3 region is CASSVSGTVTDTQYF. In DNA form, the CDR3 reads TGTGCCAGCAGTGTTTCCGGGACAGTTACAGATACGCAGTATTTT. The rearrangement uses TRBV27 and TRBJ2-3; TRBD1 matches 7 bases. Looked up from germline, CDR1 is MNHEY and CDR2 is SMNVEV (reference sequence). The CDR3 spans 15 residues. V gave up 5 bases and J gave up 3 bases; unmatched junction bases: 8.

The rearrangement joins TRBV7-9 to TRBJ2-1; the match to TRBD1 covers 8 bases. Unmatched junction bases numbered 5, after V lost 4 bases and J lost 3 bases. CDR3 length: 15 residues. Germline V gives CDR1 SEHNR, CDR2 FQNEAQ (reference sequence). The CDR3 DNA is TGTGCCAGCAGCTCTACGACAGGGGTCTACAATGAGCAGTTCTTC. This encodes CASSSTTGVYNEQFF.

The genes are TRBV12-3 or TRBV12-4 and TRBJ1-5, with no clear D. The CDR3 covers 15 residues. With 6 bases removed from V and 0 bases from J, the gap between germline ends came to 12 bases. CDR3 amino acids: CASSSGTYSNQPQHF. DNA of the CDR3: TGTGCCAGCAGCTCAGGAACCTATAGCAATCAGCCCCAGCATTTT.

With respect to this clonotype: Mismatch with germline at one junction end may stem from a read error. The rearrangement uses TRBV27 and TRBJ1-2; D perhaps matches TRBD1 (5 bases). This CDR3 has 14 residues. Germline CDR1 MNHEY, CDR2 SMNVEV (reference sequence). CDR3 coding DNA: TGTGCCAGCAGCTTATCGTGGGGGGACTATGGCTACACCTTC. Translation gives CASSLSWGDYGYTF.

This chain connects TRBV9 to TRBJ2-7, with 7 bases identical to TRBD1. The germline V gene has CDR1 SGDLS and CDR2 YYNGEE. The CDR3 has 16 residues. The junction had 10 bases not matched to a gene; V was cut back by 4 bases and J by 0 bases. The CDR3 DNA follows: TGTGCCAGCAGCCCACACCCCGGGACAGCCTCCTACGAGCAGTACTTC. The encoded protein is CASSPHPGTASYEQYF.

This chain joins TRBV20-1 and TRBJ2-7, with 8 bases identical to TRBD2. This CDR3 spans 14 amino acids. Trimming took 5 bases from V and 2 from J; bases not matched to a gene: 8. Germline-derived CDR1 and CDR2 are DFQATT and SNEGSKA (reference sequence). This CDR3 reads CSALGGGIPYEQYF. The DNA for the CDR3 is TGCAGTGCTCTGGGCGGGGGGATACCCTACGAGCAGTACTTC.

This clonotype appeared once. The V gene is TRBV6-2 or TRBV6-3, the J gene TRBJ2-6; TRBD2 is a possible D gene (6 bases). This CDR3 has 19 residues. In germline, CDR1 is MNHEY, CDR2 SVGEGT. The V end was cut by 7 bases, the J end by 0 bases, with 22 bases between. DNA for the CDR3: TGTGCCAGCACTTTTTACCCGCGGGACCGTTACTCTGGGGCCAACGTCCTGACTTTC. Residues: CASTFYPRDRYSGANVLTF.

The V gene is TRBV27, the J gene TRBJ2-4; D gene unclear. The germline V gene has CDR1 MNHEY and CDR2 SMNVEV (reference sequence). V lost 6 bases and J 9 bases, leaving 12 bases between the germline ends. This CDR3 region has 12 residues. CDR3 nucleotides: TGTGCCAGCAGCCCAAAGGCGCCCATTCAGTACTTC. It codes for CASSPKAPIQYF.

This clonotype has a handful of counts. The chain recombines TRBV12-3 or TRBV12-4 with TRBJ1-2; D is undetermined. V was shortened by 5 bases and J by 5 bases, with 9 bases between the two germline ends. CDR3 length: 12 amino acids. CDR3 bases: TGTGCCAGCAGTCCCGAACGATATGGCTACACCTTC. It translates to CASSPERYGYTF.

The sample holds a few counts of this clonotype. The gene calls are TRBV5-8 and TRBJ1-1; D uncertain. Germline lookup yields CDR1 SGHTS and CDR2 YDEGEE. V was clipped by 1 base and J by 5 bases, with 15 bases between them. This CDR3 is 15 amino acids long. CDR3 DNA sequence: TGTGCCAGCAGCTTGCTGGACTATCTTGGGACTGAAGCTTTCTTT. Residues: CASSLLDYLGTEAFF.

At least ten counts were recorded for this clonotype. J is TRBJ2-2 and V is TRBV7-8; 9 nucleotides line up with TRBD1. Looked up from germline, CDR1 is SGHVS and CDR2 is FQNEAQ. The length of the CDR3 is 21 residues. The J segment lost 1 base and the V segment lost 1 base, leaving 16 bases of the junction unmatched. The CDR3 protein is CASSLGPGRYRGLLNTGELFF. CDR3 DNA sequence: TGTGCCAGCAGCTTAGGTCCTGGTCGCTACAGGGGGCTACTGAACACCGGGGAGCTGTTTTTT. The full variable domain, in which reference TRBV7-8 and TRBJ2-2 provide the parts outside the CDR3, is GAGVSQSPRYKVAKRGQDVALRCDPISGHVSLFWYQQALGQGPEFLTYFQNEAQLDKSGLPSDRFFAERPEGSVSTLKIQRTQQEDSAVYLCASSLGPGRYRGLLNTGELFFGEGSRLTVL.

The V and J genes are TRBV4-2 and TRBJ2-1; 12 bases are shared with TRBD2. CDR1 and CDR2 (germline): LGHNA, YNFKEQ. The V gene end was trimmed by 1 base and the J gene end by 2 bases; junction bases not matched to a gene: 15. The CDR3 loop spans 21 amino acids. Written as DNA, the CDR3 is TGTGCCAGCAGCCAAGCCGGTTCGACTAGCGGGGGCCTCTCAACCTACAATGAGCAGTTCTTC. It encodes CASSQAGSTSGGLSTYNEQFF.

This clonotype was counted a few times. The chain has TRBV7-6 and TRBJ1-1; D remains ambiguous. This CDR3 is built from 13 residues. The ends were cut back, 5 bases at V and 8 bases at J, with 15 bases in the middle. From germline, CDR1 is SGHVS and CDR2 FNYEAQ. The CDR3 spells CASSHDRVGEAFF. CDR3 sequence (DNA): TGTGCCAGCAGCCATGACCGGGTCGGCGAAGCTTTCTTT.